The 12 T cell receptor beta chains reported below all come from one sample, sequenced in a study of cytomegalovirus exposure and HLA in healthy donors. Amplification used 60 Vbeta primers and 13 Jbeta primers. Sequencing used immunoSEQ multiplex PCR; TCRdb keeps in-frame clones, though not all of them. Of roughly 260,000 clones detected, roughly 86% appear once; the ten largest clones hold more than 1.5%. Sequencing was carried out using PBMCs. These receptors were obtained from a woman aged 40 to 50 in good health and CMV-seropositive.

This clone came up once. The junction and the germline gene differ at one end; a read error may be behind it. At the DNA level, this CDR3 is encoded by other sequences in the same sample as well. The rearrangement links TRBV15 to TRBJ1-5; 7 nucleotides align to TRBD1. The CDR3 is 15 residues long. Per germline, CDR1 LNHNV and CDR2 YYDKDF (reference sequence). CDR3: CATSRDVGSGQPQHF. DNA of the CDR3: TGTGCCACCAGCAGAGATGTGGGTTCGGGACAGCCCCAGCATTTC. The full variable domain, with the rest looked up from reference TRBV15 and TRBJ1-5, is DAMVIQNPRYQVTQFGKPVTLSCSQTLNHNVMYWYQQKSSQAPKLLFHYYDKDFNNEADTPDNFQSRRPNTSFCFLDIRSPGLGDTAMYLCATSRDVGSGQPQHFGDGTRLSIL.

V is TRBV6-1 and J is TRBJ1-2; TRBD1 matches 7 bases. The CDR3 totals 13 residues. The germline CDR1 and CDR2 sequences are MNHNS and SASEGT. Trimming at V came to 3 bases and at J to 8 bases, leaving 6 bases not matched to a gene. The CDR3 is CASSDRGSEGYTF. CDR3 nucleotide sequence: TGTGCCAGCAGTGACAGGGGGAGTGAGGGCTACACCTTC.

This clone occurred a few times. V usage is TRBV4-2 and J usage is TRBJ2-7; 8 bases fit TRBD2. The V segment lost 0 bases and the J segment 2 bases; nucleotides outside the gene matches: 9. Germline values: CDR1 LGHNA, CDR2 YNFKEQ. CDR3 length equals 17 residues. Here the CDR3 DNA reads TGTGCCAGCAGCCAAGAATCAAGGACTAGCCCCACCTACGAGCAGTACTTC. Translation gives CASSQESRTSPTYEQYF.

The chain joins TRBV19 to TRBJ2-7, with D maybe TRBD1 (6 bases). The length of the CDR3 is 14 residues. Trimming cost V 4 bases and J 3 bases, with 13 bases left between them. The germline CDR1 and CDR2 sequences are LNHDA and SQIVND (reference sequence). CDR3 bases: TGTGCCAGTAGTAATCTGGACAGAGACTACGAGCAGTACTTC. Protein product: CASSNLDRDYEQYF.

The rearrangement joins TRBV18 to TRBJ1-1; D is undetermined. Germline V gene lookup returns CDR1 KGHSH and CDR2 LQKENI. CDR3 size: 11 residues. Trimming left V 3 bases short and J 7 bases short, with 6 bases between. The CDR3 sequence: CASSPADEAFF. The CDR3 nucleotides read TGTGCCAGCTCACCCGCAGATGAAGCTTTCTTT.

This clone has only a few counts. This rearrangement joins TRBV6-6 to TRBJ2-2; TRBD2 might be the D (5 bases). The germline V gene encodes CDR1 MNHNY and CDR2 SVGAGI (reference sequence). The V and J ends lost 2 bases and 4 bases respectively, with 11 bases between them. There are 15 residues in the CDR3. For the CDR3, the DNA is TGTGCCAGCAGTTACGTTCCCCGGGGCACCGGGGAGCTGTTTTTT. This encodes CASSYVPRGTGELFF.

The genes are TRBV2 and TRBJ2-5; 7 bases line up with TRBD2. V shed 7 bases and J 5 bases; nucleotides not matched to a gene: 4. Germline V gene data show CDR1 as SNHLY and CDR2 as FYNNEI. CDR3 size: 12 residues. CDR3 protein: CASKGEGETQYF. The CDR3 DNA reads as TGTGCCAGCAAAGGGGAGGGGGAGACCCAGTACTTC.

The V and J genes are TRBV19 and TRBJ1-5; 8 nucleotides align to TRBD1. CDR1 is LNHDA and CDR2 is SQIVND in the germline V gene (reference sequence). The CDR3 runs 15 residues. The junction had 6 bases not matched to a gene; V was cut back by 4 bases and J by 4 bases. CDR3 nucleotide sequence: TGTGCCAGTAGTAAGGACAGGGCTGAAAATCAGCCCCAGCATTTT. It encodes CASSKDRAENQPQHF.

This chain uses TRBV6-5 with TRBJ2-5; 7 bases are a match to TRBD1. Judging by the DNA end, TRBJ2-7 fits better; the J call may be wrong. Germline loops: CDR1 MNHEY, CDR2 SVGAGI. CDR3 size: 14 residues. The CDR3 DNA follows: TGTGCCAGCAGACGACAGGGTACTGGCTACGAGCAGTACTTC. Translation gives CASRRQGTGYEQYF.

V is TRBV19 and J is TRBJ2-1, with 9 bases that match TRBD1. The CDR3 extends over 15 amino acids. The ends lost 5 bases at V and 0 bases at J; junction bases unmatched: 2. Germline V gives CDR1 LNHDA, CDR2 SQIVND (reference sequence). The CDR3 sequence is CASSPDRGSYNEQFF. DNA of the CDR3: TGTGCCAGTAGTCCGGACAGGGGCTCCTACAATGAGCAGTTCTTC.

J is TRBJ2-7 and V is TRBV6-1; TRBD2 might be the D (5 bases). The CDR3 loop spans 13 amino acids. V was shortened by 6 bases and J by 5 bases, with 14 bases between the two germline ends. Germline lookup yields CDR1 MNHNS and CDR2 SASEGT. CDR3 sequence reads: CASRWTLLNEQYF. CDR3 coding DNA: TGTGCCAGCAGGTGGACTCTACTGAACGAGCAGTACTTC.

The CDR3 bases are TGTGCCAGCAGCTTTCAGACAGGGGTGATTGTTGGCTACACCTTC. It translates to CASSFQTGVIVGYTF. This rearrangement joins TRBV7-9 to TRBJ1-2; 8 positions match TRBD1. Trimming at V came to 3 bases and at J to 7 bases, leaving 10 bases not matched to a gene. The CDR3 has 15 residues. CDR1 is SEHNR, CDR2 FQNEAQ, per germline (reference sequence).